These 16 T cell receptor beta chains were all obtained from the same sample, sequenced in a study of blood T cell repertoires in COVID-19. Clones were read by immunoSEQ multiplex PCR, and TCRdb kept only the in-frame ones, dropping some. The sample has tens of thousands of clones, roughly 82% seen once; the top ten hold roughly 15%. Material for sequencing was peripheral blood. Receptors originate from a human donor in a cohort sampled during active COVID-19.

The V gene is TRBV6-5, the J gene TRBJ2-1, with 8 nucleotides matching TRBD2. V lost 8 bases, J lost 9 bases, and 15 bases stayed unmatched. From germline, CDR1 is MNHEY and CDR2 SVGAGI. The CDR3 runs to 15 residues. The CDR3 nucleotides are TGTGCCAGCGCGGGGCCGGGAGGGCCTCTTGGTGAGCAGTTCTTC. This sequence encodes CASAGPGGPLGEQFF.

The chain joins TRBV19 to TRBJ2-7, with D possibly TRBD1 on 6 matching bases. V was trimmed by 4 bases and J by 0 bases, leaving 13 bases between them. Per germline, CDR1 LNHDA and CDR2 SQIVND (reference sequence). CDR3 length: 15 residues. In DNA, the CDR3 is TGTGCCAGTAGTACCCAATCGGACAGCTCCTACGAGCAGTACTTC. This encodes CASSTQSDSSYEQYF.

The chain joins TRBV4-3 to TRBJ1-2; D gene unclear. V lost 1 base and J lost 4, with 10 bases in between. This CDR3 contains 14 residues. CDR1 and CDR2 (germline): LGHNA, YSLEER. CDR3 nucleotides: TGCGCCAGCAGCCAAGGTCGAGGGAGCTATGGCTACACCTTC. It codes for CASSQGRGSYGYTF.

The chain links TRBV27 to TRBJ2-7, with 9 bases fitting TRBD1. Germline V gene lookup returns CDR1 MNHEY and CDR2 SMNVEV (reference sequence). The V segment lost 3 bases and the J segment 3 bases; nucleotides outside the gene matches: 6. The CDR3 length is 15 residues. The CDR3 region has the DNA TGTGCCAGCAGTTTTGGGGACAGGGAGGTCTACGAGCAGTACTTC. As protein: CASSFGDREVYEQYF.

There are a few counts of this clone. This rearrangement joins TRBV2 to TRBJ2-7; D ambiguous. Looked up from germline, CDR1 is SNHLY and CDR2 is FYNNEI. Trimming removed 3 bases at V and 4 bases at J, with 7 bases between. The CDR3 extends over 12 amino acids. The CDR3 bases are TGTGCCAGCAGTGAGTTTTCTTACGAGCAGTACTTC. Protein: CASSEFSYEQYF.

This sequence joins TRBV11-3 and TRBJ2-1; 7 bases are a match to TRBD1. This CDR3 has 16 residues. Germline CDR1 and CDR2: SGHNT and YENEEA. Trimming at V came to 1 base and at J to 1 base, leaving 4 bases not matched to a gene. The CDR3 DNA reads TGTGCCAGCAGCTTAGTCCGGGACAGTTCCTACAATGAGCAGTTCTTC. Amino acids: CASSLVRDSSYNEQFF.

The chain carries TRBV4-2 and TRBJ2-1; TRBD2 matches 9 bases. The CDR3 contains 15 residues. The J segment lost 9 bases and the V segment lost 0 bases, leaving 6 bases of the junction unmatched. Germline CDR1 and CDR2: LGHNA and YNFKEQ. CDR3 region: CASSQESSGGFEQFF. CDR3 nucleotide sequence: TGTGCCAGCAGCCAAGAATCAAGCGGGGGGTTTGAGCAGTTCTTC.

This rearrangement joins TRBV27 to TRBJ1-3; 8 nucleotides align to TRBD1. The CDR3 covers 15 residues. CDR1 and CDR2 from the germline V gene are MNHEY and SMNVEV (reference sequence). V was clipped by 5 bases and J by 5 bases; unmatched bases: 8. The CDR3 nucleotides are TGTGCCAGCAGTCCCCGGACAGGGTCAAGAAACACCATATATTTT. Protein sequence: CASSPRTGSRNTIYF.

The chain joins TRBV6-2 or TRBV6-3 to TRBJ1-2, with D unresolved. V lost 0 bases and J 4 bases, leaving 6 bases between the germline ends. Germline CDR1 MNHEY, CDR2 SVGEGT. This CDR3 region has 13 residues. The CDR3 DNA is TGTGCCAGCAGTTACTCGTTAGTCTATGGCTACACCTTC. Translated, it gives CASSYSLVYGYTF.

The chain uses TRBV18 and TRBJ2-2; TRBD1 aligns across 7 bases. Germline CDR1 is KGHSH and CDR2 is LQKENI. This CDR3 has 15 residues. The junction had 11 bases not matched to a gene; V was cut back by 8 bases and J by 5 bases. The CDR3 loop reads CASREGAVGTGELFF. For the CDR3, the DNA is TGTGCCAGCCGAGAGGGGGCTGTCGGGACCGGGGAGCTGTTTTTT.

The rearrangement joins TRBV2 to TRBJ1-1; possibly TRBD1 for D (5 bases). Trimming left V 1 base short and J 10 bases short, with 13 bases between. The V gene's germline CDR1 is SNHLY and CDR2 FYNNEI. This CDR3 is 13 amino acids long. For the CDR3, the DNA is TGTGCCAGCAGTGAAGGCGGTAGGGGTGTAGCTTTCTTT. It yields the protein CASSEGGRGVAFF.

The chain employs TRBV9 and TRBJ2-2, with 9 bases aligning to TRBD1. This CDR3 spans 16 amino acids. V lost 4 bases to trimming and J lost 6 bases; unmatched junction nucleotides: 10. Looked up from germline, CDR1 is SGDLS and CDR2 is YYNGEE. Written as DNA, the CDR3 is TGTGCCAGCAGCACCCCGGGACAGGGAGAGGCCGGGGAGCTGTTTTTT. This codes for CASSTPGQGEAGELFF.

The chain has TRBV28 and TRBJ2-1, with TRBD2 identical over 14 bases. The trim removed 10 bases at V and 12 bases at J, leaving 8 bases unmatched. The CDR3 is 13 amino acids. Germline CDR1 MDHEN, CDR2 SYDVKM. The CDR3 spells CATRLAGGGGQFF. The CDR3, as DNA: TGTGCCACCCGACTAGCGGGAGGGGGCGGGCAGTTCTTC.

V usage is TRBV4-1 and J usage is TRBJ2-5; perhaps TRBD1 as D (5 bases). CDR1 MGHRA and CDR2 YSYEKL come from the germline V gene. CDR3 length equals 14 residues. V was trimmed by 0 bases and J by 7 bases, leaving 12 bases between them. The DNA for the CDR3 is TGCGCCAGCAGCCAAGAAAGGGGCGTTGGGACCCAGTACTTC. Its protein product is CASSQERGVGTQYF.

The CDR3 sequence: CASSQAGLPNTEAFF. As DNA, the CDR3 is TGTGCCAGCAGCCAAGCGGGACTGCCGAACACTGAAGCTTTCTTT. The chain carries TRBV14 and TRBJ1-1; D perhaps matches TRBD1 (5 bases). CDR1 is SGHDN and CDR2 is FVKESK in the germline V gene. Trimming pared 1 base from V and 1 base from J, leaving 10 bases between. This CDR3 is built from 15 residues.

The chain joins TRBV5-4 to TRBJ1-4; 9 nucleotides match TRBD1. Per germline, CDR1 SGHNT and CDR2 YYREEE (reference sequence). CDR3 length: 14 amino acids. With 1 base clipped from V and 7 bases from J, the junction kept 2 bases outside the gene matches. The CDR3 spells CASSLTGGLEKLFF. The DNA of the CDR3 is TGTGCCAGCAGCTTGACAGGGGGCCTTGAAAAACTGTTTTTT.